This T cell receptor beta chain was captured by sequencing in a study of blood T cells in healthy people across ages. As regards this clonotype: The target antigen is unknown.

Germline V gene data show CDR1 as LGHDT and CDR2 as YNNKEL (reference sequence). V gave up 3 bases and J gave up 11 bases, with 28 bases separating them. This CDR3 region has 17 residues. General study results and limits: Strong correlation linked observed beta diversity and percent naive T cells. Per million T cells, the diversity of TCR beta decreased roughly linearly as age advanced. Researchers deemed the diversity estimates from one million T cells underestimates.

Primed by a sample-barcoded 5' primer and a J-beta primer mix, a second PCR proceeded for about 6 to 12 cycles. TCRdb reprocessed the 5' RACE reads via MiXCR and lists one record per CDR3 protein. This table holds 650,000 to 1,000,000 distinct CDR3 sequences, 35% to 40% found once. V is TRBV3-1 and J is TRBJ2-5, with D possibly being TRBD2 (6 bases). The clonotype was recovered from a man aged 18 to 30 in good health. Sequenced: blood. This chain's CDR3 is CASSHVTGAISYNEQYF. CDR3 coding DNA: TGTGCCAGCAGCCATGTCACGGGAGCCATTTCCTACAATGAGCAGTACTTC.